The clone carrying this T cell receptor (beta chain) is categorized as medium-sized. Antigen specificity is unknown. Germline V gene data show CDR1 as LNHDA and CDR2 as SQIVND (reference sequence). V lost 6 bases to trimming and J lost 2 bases; unmatched junction nucleotides: 15. The CDR3 is 17 amino acids. TCRdb re-analyzed the PCR reads through MiXCR. This sample has 5,500 to 7,500 clones; 30% to 35% occur once, and the top ten carry about a fifth. The data originate from a study of metastatic and nonmetastatic thyroid tumors. Every patient underwent thyroid surgery untreated. Study-level findings and limits: It was reported that TCR beta diversity was significantly higher in malignant thyroid tumors than benign nodules, in blood and tumor.

This clonotype was sampled from a female donor with papillary thyroid cancer or a benign thyroid nodule (not recorded which). Some clones in this sample may be carry-over from other donors' samples. The chain employs TRBV19 and TRBJ1-1; 7 bases map to TRBD1. The sequenced material came from tumor tissue. The CDR3 DNA sequence: TGTGCCAGTAGCCCCTCAGGGGGGGTTTATAGTAACACTGAAGCTTTCTTT. This sequence encodes CASSPSGGVYSNTEAFF.